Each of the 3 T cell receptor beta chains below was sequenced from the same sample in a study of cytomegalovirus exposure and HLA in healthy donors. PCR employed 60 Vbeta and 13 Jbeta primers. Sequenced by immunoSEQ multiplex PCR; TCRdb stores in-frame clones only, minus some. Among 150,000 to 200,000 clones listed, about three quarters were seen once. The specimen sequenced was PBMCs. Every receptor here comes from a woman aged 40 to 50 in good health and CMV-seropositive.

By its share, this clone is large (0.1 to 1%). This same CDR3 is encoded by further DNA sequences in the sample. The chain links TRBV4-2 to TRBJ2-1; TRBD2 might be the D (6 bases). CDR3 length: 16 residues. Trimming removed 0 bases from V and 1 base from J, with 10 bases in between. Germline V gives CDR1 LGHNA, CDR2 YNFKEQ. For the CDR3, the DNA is TGTGCCAGCAGCCAAGATTGGGACTCTTCCTACAATGAGCAGTTCTTC. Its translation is CASSQDWDSSYNEQFF.

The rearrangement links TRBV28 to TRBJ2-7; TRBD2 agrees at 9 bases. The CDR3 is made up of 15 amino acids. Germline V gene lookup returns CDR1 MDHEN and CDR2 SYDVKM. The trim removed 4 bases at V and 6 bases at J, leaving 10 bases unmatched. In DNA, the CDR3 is TGTGCCAGCAGTTCGGCGGGAGGGGGCGCGTCCGAGCAGTACTTC. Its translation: CASSSAGGGASEQYF.

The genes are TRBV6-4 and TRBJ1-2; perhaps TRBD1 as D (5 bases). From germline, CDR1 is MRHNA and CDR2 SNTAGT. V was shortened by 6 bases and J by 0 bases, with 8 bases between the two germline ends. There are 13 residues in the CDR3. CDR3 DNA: TGTGCCAGCAGGGGGCCGTCTAACTATGGCTACACCTTC. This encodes CASRGPSNYGYTF.